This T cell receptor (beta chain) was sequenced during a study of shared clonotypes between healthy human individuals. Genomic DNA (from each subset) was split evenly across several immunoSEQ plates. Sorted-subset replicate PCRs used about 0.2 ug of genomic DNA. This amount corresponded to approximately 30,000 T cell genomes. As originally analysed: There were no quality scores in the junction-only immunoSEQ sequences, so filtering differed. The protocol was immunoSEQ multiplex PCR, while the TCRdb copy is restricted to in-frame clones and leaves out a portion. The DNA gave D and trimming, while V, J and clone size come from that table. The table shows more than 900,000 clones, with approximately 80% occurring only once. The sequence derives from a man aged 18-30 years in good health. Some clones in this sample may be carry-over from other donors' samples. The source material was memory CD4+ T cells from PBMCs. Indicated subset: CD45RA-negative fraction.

The CDR3 protein is CASSLGPAYGYTF. CDR3 nucleotide sequence: TGTGCCAGCAGTTTGGGACCGGCTTATGGCTACACCTTC. The chain links TRBV28 to TRBJ1-2; perhaps TRBD1 as D (5 bases). CDR1 and CDR2 (germline): MDHEN, SYDVKM. CDR3 length: 13 residues. The germline V and J ends were trimmed by 3 bases and 5 bases, with 10 bases remaining between them.